This entry is about one T cell receptor beta chain. The record originates from a study of blood T cell repertoires in COVID-19. Whole-study context: Specimens from acute and convalescent COVID-19 originated in the United States, Italy and Spain. From T cells, B-cell-depleted T cells, or PBMCs came the material, which was cDNA or gDNA.

The CDR3 is 19 residues long. Unmatched junction bases numbered 12, after V lost 5 bases and J lost 0 bases. Germline values: CDR1 MNHEY, CDR2 SMNVEV (reference sequence). Original data processing: Nucleated cell counts were estimated from reference gene primer amplification. Assay: immunoSEQ multiplex PCR; the TCRdb copy retains only in-frame clones and omits some. The V and J calls and clone size were taken over from that table, and D and trimming were inferred from the DNA. The sample has 200,000 or so clones, about 88% seen once. The chain has TRBV27 and TRBJ2-2; 10 bases fit TRBD1. Sequenced input: peripheral blood. The clonotype comes from a woman between 55 and 75 years old with acute or convalescent COVID-19. CDR3 bases: TGTGCCAGCAGTCCTCGGAGGACAGGGGGACCTCCGAACACCGGGGAGCTGTTTTTT. Amino acid sequence: CASSPRRTGGPPNTGELFF.